These 27 T cell receptor beta chains originate from one sample sequenced in a study of tumor and adjacent non-tumor tissue in lung cancer. Three rounds of nested PCR, following a modified ARM-PCR protocol, produced the TCRbeta library. A single record per CDR3 protein comes from TCRdb applying MiXCR to the multiplex PCR reads. This table holds more than 45,000 distinct CDR3 sequences, roughly 69% found once. No cell sorting was done before RNA was extracted from the tissue. More than 3 cm separated this lung sample from the edge of the tumor. What was sequenced was distant non-tumor lung tissue. All receptors come from an older woman with non-small cell lung cancer.

Concerning this clonotype: An end of the junction does not agree with germline; a read error may underlie this. V and J are TRBV12-3 or TRBV12-4 and TRBJ2-7; no clear D gene. This CDR3 is 12 amino acids long. This CDR3 is CVSSFHGYEQYF. The CDR3, as DNA: TGCGTCAGCAGTTTTCATGGCTACGAGCAGTACTTC.

As to this clonotype: At one end the junction does not follow the germline gene, possibly because of a read error. The J gene is TRBJ2-3, the V gene TRBV12-3 or TRBV12-4; 12 bases match TRBD2. The CDR3 runs 18 residues. CDR3 region: CANSLAPLAGGVTDTQYF. In DNA, the CDR3 is TGTGCCAACAGTTTAGCGCCCCTAGCGGGGGGGGTGACAGATACGCAGTATTTT.

Of note for this clonotype: A read error may produce the germline difference seen at one junction end. The chain couples TRBV6-2 or TRBV6-3 to TRBJ2-2; TRBD2 might be the D (5 bases). The germline V gene encodes CDR1 MNHEY and CDR2 SVGEGT. The CDR3 has 17 residues. CDR3 protein: CASSYTQQRTNTGELFF. The CDR3 region has the DNA TGTGCCAGCAGTTACACCCAACAGAGGACCAATACCGGGGAGCTGTTTTTC.

A note on this clonotype: The junction and the germline gene differ at one end; a read error may be behind it. The chain has TRBV6-2 or TRBV6-3 and TRBJ2-7, with D tentatively TRBD1 (6 bases). The germline gives CDR1 MNHEY, CDR2 SVGEGT. The CDR3 extends over 14 amino acids. The CDR3 sequence: CASSLSGQSYELYF. In DNA, the CDR3 is TGTGCCAGCAGCCTCTCCGGACAGTCCTACGAGCTGTACTTC.

Of note for this clonotype: Mismatch with germline at one junction end may stem from a read error. The chain has TRBV5-5 and TRBJ1-1; D is ambiguous. CDR1 SGHKS and CDR2 YYEKEE come from the germline V gene (reference sequence). CDR3 length: 16 residues. As DNA, the CDR3 is TGTGCCAGCAGCTTGAGGTCCGACTCTGAGCGCACTGAGGCTTTCTTT. Protein: CASSLRSDSERTEAFF.

This clonotype was counted between two and nine times. The CDR3 ends on some other residue instead of the conserved phenylalanine or tryptophan, so this is likely a read error. The DNA is left out, because the CDR3 cannot be placed on it with certainty; the CDR3 is given as TCRdb lists it. V gene TRBV11-3 combines with J gene TRBJ2-7; TRBD2 is taken as the D call from the table, unchecked against the DNA. Per germline, CDR1 SGHNT and CDR2 YENEEA. The CDR3 is 13 amino acids long, termini counted. This CDR3 reads CASSPRLALEQYL.

In its sample, this clonotype was seen many times. This rearrangement joins TRBV6-2 or TRBV6-3 to TRBJ1-1; D is undetermined. The CDR3 is 13 amino acids. CDR1 and CDR2 from the germline V gene are MNHEY and SVGEGT. V lost 6 bases to trimming and J lost 6 bases, with 14 bases between them. The CDR3 coding sequence is TGTGCCAGCAGAAACCGGGAGGACGCTGAAGCTTTCTTT. This translates into CASRNREDAEAFF.

As for this clonotype: At one boundary the junction diverges from the germline segment, which might be a read error. V gene TRBV4-3 combines with J gene TRBJ2-5, with a tentative D call TRBD1 (6 bases). The CDR3 covers 15 residues. Germline values: CDR1 LGHNA, CDR2 YSLEER. The CDR3 nucleotides are TGCGCTAGCAGCCAAAACACCGGACAGCAAGAGACCCAGTACTTC. Translating gives CASSQNTGQQETQYF.

Worth noting for this clonotype: The CDR3 ends on some other residue instead of the conserved phenylalanine or tryptophan, so this is likely a read error. The chain recombines TRBV5-5 with TRBJ2-5, with 8 bases fitting TRBD1. The CDR3 runs 14 residues. Germline V gene sequence: CDR1 SGHKS, CDR2 YYEKEE (reference sequence). CDR3 coding DNA: TGTGTCAGCAGCTCTCTGACAGGGGCCGAGACCCAGTACCTC. It yields the protein CVSSSLTGAETQYL.

This chain connects TRBV5-4 to TRBJ2-3; 9 bases align to TRBD1. V lost 4 bases and J lost 1; bases outside the gene matches: 4. CDR3 length: 15 amino acids. The germline gives CDR1 SGHNT, CDR2 YYREEE (reference sequence). CDR3 nucleotides: TGTGCCAGCAGCAAGCGGACAGGGGGCACAGATACGCAGTATTTT. Protein: CASSKRTGGTDTQYF.

The chain couples TRBV7-9 to TRBJ2-3, with D tentatively TRBD2 (5 bases). CDR1 and CDR2 (germline): SEHNR, FQNEAQ (reference sequence). Deletions cut 2 bases from V and 8 bases from J, with 14 bases between. The CDR3 sequence is 14 residues long. The CDR3 reads CASSLPSGASTQYF. CDR3 bases: TGTGCCAGCAGCTTACCCAGCGGAGCAAGTACGCAGTATTTT.

In regard to this clonotype: It may be a read error: a sequence one base away is much more abundant. V is TRBV7-9 and J is TRBJ2-7; no definite D call. Germline V CDR1 and CDR2: SEHNR, FQNEAQ (reference sequence). This CDR3 is 17 amino acids long. The DNA of the CDR3 is TGTGCCAGCAGCTTAGATTGGTGGGGTAAGAGCTCCTACGAGCGGTACTTC. This gives the protein CASSLDWWGKSSYERYF.

The chain combines TRBV11-2 with TRBJ2-1; 9 positions match TRBD1. The germline CDR1 and CDR2 sequences are SGHAT and FQNNGV. The CDR3 extends over 16 amino acids. V lost 5 bases and J lost 4; bases outside the gene matches: 9. The CDR3 is CASSDQPGTGYNEQFF. CDR3 in DNA: TGTGCCAGCAGCGACCAGCCCGGGACAGGGTACAATGAGCAGTTCTTC.

The chain combines TRBV6-5 with TRBJ2-1; the D gene could be TRBD1 or TRBD2 (6 bases each). CDR1 and CDR2 (germline): MNHEY, SVGAGI. The CDR3 runs 13 residues. Trimming cost V 4 bases and J 8 bases, with 12 bases left between them. In DNA, the CDR3 is TGTGCCAGCAGTTCACAGGGAGGCGATGAGCAGTTCTTC. Its protein product is CASSSQGGDEQFF.

In this sample, this clonotype turned up many times. A much larger clone is a single base away; this may be a read error. The CDR3 carries no conserved terminal phenylalanine or tryptophan, so it likely arises from a read error. The gene calls are TRBV4-2 and TRBJ2-3; D is undetermined. The germline V gene has CDR1 LGHNA and CDR2 YNFKEQ. V lost 0 bases to trimming and J lost 7 bases, with 11 bases between them. This CDR3 is built from 14 residues. The CDR3 DNA follows: TGTGCCAGCAGCCAAGAAGCGCGATCCTATACGCAGTATCTT. It codes for CASSQEARSYTQYL.

Remarks on this clonotype: The CDR3 ends on some other residue instead of the conserved phenylalanine or tryptophan, so this is likely a read error. The CDR3 here is CTSSNHRGETSGANILTL. The CDR3 DNA follows: TGTACCAGCTCTAACCACAGAGGGGAAACCTCTGGGGCCAACATCCTGACTTTA. The chain uses TRBV6-2 or TRBV6-3 and TRBJ2-6; D tentatively reads TRBD1 or TRBD2 (5 bases each). This CDR3 has 18 amino acids. The germline V gene has CDR1 MNHEY and CDR2 SVGEGT.

On this clonotype: Sequence at one end of the junction differs from germline and may be a read error. The CDR3 DNA reads as TGTGCCAACAGTAACCCGACAGCGGGACCCACCGGGGAGCTGTTCTTT. This sequence encodes CANSNPTAGPTGELFF. The J gene is TRBJ2-2, the V gene TRBV6-2 or TRBV6-3; 7 bases align to TRBD2. The CDR3 is 16 residues long. Germline CDR1 MNHEY, CDR2 SVGEGT.

The chain employs TRBV6-1 and TRBJ2-3; possibly TRBD1 for D (6 bases). CDR1 is MNHNS and CDR2 is SASEGT in the germline V gene. V was pared by 11 bases and J by 5 bases, with 20 bases between. The CDR3 is 14 amino acids. DNA for the CDR3: TGTGCCGGAAGTGGACAGTCAAGGGTAGATACGCAGTATTTT. It is translated as CAGSGQSRVDTQYF.

This clonotype was detected ten times or more. The chain links TRBV11-2 to TRBJ2-7; the D is unclear. The CDR3 has 12 amino acids. CDR1 and CDR2 (germline): SGHAT, FQNNGV. V gave up 4 bases and J gave up 5 bases, with 9 bases separating them. The CDR3 nucleotides are TGTGCCAGCAGCTATGGGCAGCACGAGCAGTACTTC. This encodes CASSYGQHEQYF.

To note about this clonotype: Just one base apart from a much larger clone, this may be a read error. The CDR3 nucleotides are TGTGCCAGCAGAAAAACAGGGGCGCGCTCAGATACGCAGTATTTT. Encoded protein: CASRKTGARSDTQYF. The genes are TRBV28 and TRBJ2-3; TRBD1 aligns across 7 bases. Germline lookup yields CDR1 MDHEN and CDR2 SYDVKM. The CDR3 has 15 amino acids. V shed 6 bases and J 4 bases; nucleotides not matched to a gene: 10.

About this clonotype itself: A much larger clone lies a single base off, so this may be a read error. The chain has TRBV28 and TRBJ1-3; TRBD1 might be the D (6 bases). Germline CDR1 reads MDHEN; CDR2 reads SYDVKM. Deletions cut 2 bases from V and 0 bases from J, with 11 bases between. The CDR3 has 16 residues. The CDR3 sequence is CASSLGGEGSGNTIYF. CDR3 coding DNA: TGTGCCAGCAGTTTAGGGGGCGAGGGCTCTGGAAACACCATATATTTT.

About this clonotype: One junction end disagrees with the germline gene, perhaps due to a read error. This chain uses TRBV12-3 or TRBV12-4 with TRBJ2-5; tentatively, D is TRBD1 (6 bases). The CDR3 consists of 11 residues. The CDR3 loop is CASTKGETQHF. Written as DNA, the CDR3 is TGTGCCAGCACCAAGGGGGAGACCCAGCACTTC.

Details on this clonotype: A read error is likely, as this CDR3 ends without the conserved phenylalanine or tryptophan. The chain's CDR3 is CARSPSARVLNTEAFL. For the CDR3, the DNA is TGTGCCAGGAGCCCCTCCGCAAGGGTCTTGAACACTGAAGCTTTCCTT. The chain combines TRBV6-6 with TRBJ1-1, with D unclear. The V end was cut by 9 bases, the J end by 0 bases, with 20 bases between. Germline assignment: CDR1 MNHNY and CDR2 SVGAGI (reference sequence). This CDR3 has 16 residues.

This clonotype has only a few counts. This chain links TRBV20-1 with TRBJ2-5; D ambiguous. The CDR3 consists of 14 residues. Germline V gives CDR1 DFQATT, CDR2 SNEGSKA (reference sequence). Trimming shortened V by 4 bases and J by 5 bases, and 17 bases separated the two germline ends. The CDR3 loop reads CSATDPKGAETQYF. Written as DNA, the CDR3 is TGCAGTGCTACCGATCCAAAAGGCGCGGAGACCCAGTACTTC.

This clonotype was found once. The J gene is TRBJ2-3, the V gene TRBV11-2; D unresolved. The V end lost 0 bases, the J end lost 9 bases, and 10 bases lay between the germline ends. CDR3 size: 13 residues. The germline gives CDR1 SGHAT, CDR2 FQNNGV. The CDR3, as DNA: TGTGCCAGCAGCTTAGATGGCGTGAGGACGCAGTATTTT. Protein product: CASSLDGVRTQYF.

V is TRBV6-2 or TRBV6-3 and J is TRBJ2-4, with D unclear. This CDR3 is 13 amino acids long. Germline V gene sequence: CDR1 MNHEY, CDR2 SVGEGT. Trimming pared 6 bases from V and 9 bases from J, leaving 15 bases between. This chain's CDR3 is CASSYDVQIIQYF. The CDR3 DNA reads TGTGCCAGCAGCTACGACGTCCAAATCATTCAGTACTTC.

With respect to this clonotype: Given a much more abundant clone one base away, this may be a read error. The chain is built from TRBV7-9 and TRBJ1-2; D unclear. The V gene's germline CDR1 is SEHNR and CDR2 FQNEAQ (reference sequence). The CDR3 totals 16 residues. The chain's CDR3 is CASSPQGRQADYDYTF. The CDR3 DNA reads TGTGCCAGCAGCCCTCAAGGGCGGCAAGCAGACTATGACTACACCTTC.